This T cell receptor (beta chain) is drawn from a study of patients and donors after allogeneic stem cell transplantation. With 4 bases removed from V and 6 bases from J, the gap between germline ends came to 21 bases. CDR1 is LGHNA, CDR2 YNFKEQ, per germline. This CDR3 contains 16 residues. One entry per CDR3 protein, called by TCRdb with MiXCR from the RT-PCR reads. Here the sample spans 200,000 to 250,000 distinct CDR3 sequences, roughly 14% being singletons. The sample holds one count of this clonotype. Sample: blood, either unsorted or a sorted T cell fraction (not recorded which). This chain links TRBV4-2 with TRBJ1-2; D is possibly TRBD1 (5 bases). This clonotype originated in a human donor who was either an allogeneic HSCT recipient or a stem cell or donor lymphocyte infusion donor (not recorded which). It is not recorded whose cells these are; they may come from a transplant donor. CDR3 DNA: TGTGCCAGCAGCCTCGAACTAACCCCGGGACGGAATGGCTACACCTTC. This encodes CASSLELTPGRNGYTF.